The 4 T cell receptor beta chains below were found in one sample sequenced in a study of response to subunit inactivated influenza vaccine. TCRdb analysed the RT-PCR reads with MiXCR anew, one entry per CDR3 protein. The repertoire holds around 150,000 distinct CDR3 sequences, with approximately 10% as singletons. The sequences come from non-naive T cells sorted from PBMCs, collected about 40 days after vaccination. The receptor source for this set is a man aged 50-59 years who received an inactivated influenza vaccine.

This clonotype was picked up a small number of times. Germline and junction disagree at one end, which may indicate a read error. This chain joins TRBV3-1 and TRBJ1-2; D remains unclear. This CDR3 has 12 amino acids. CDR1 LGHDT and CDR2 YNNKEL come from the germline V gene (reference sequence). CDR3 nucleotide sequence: TGTGCCAGCAGCCAAGATTTCGGGAAGAGAGTCTTC. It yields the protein CASSQDFGKRVF.

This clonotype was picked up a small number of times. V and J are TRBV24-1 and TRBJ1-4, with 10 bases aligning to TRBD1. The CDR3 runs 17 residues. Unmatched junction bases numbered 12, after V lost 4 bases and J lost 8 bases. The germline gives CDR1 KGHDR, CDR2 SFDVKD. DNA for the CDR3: TGTGCCACCAGTGAGGCCCCGGGACAGGGGTTAGGGGAAAAACTGTTTTTT. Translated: CATSEAPGQGLGEKLFF.

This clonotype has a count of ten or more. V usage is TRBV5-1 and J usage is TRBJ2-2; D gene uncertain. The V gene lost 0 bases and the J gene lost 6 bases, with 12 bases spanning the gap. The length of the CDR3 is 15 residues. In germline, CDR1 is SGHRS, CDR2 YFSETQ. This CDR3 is CASSLESPPAGELFF. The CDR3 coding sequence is TGCGCCAGCAGCTTGGAGAGCCCCCCGGCCGGGGAGCTGTTTTTT.

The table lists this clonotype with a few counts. CDR3 coding DNA: TGCGCCAGCACCGGGAGCGGGTCGAACACTGAAGCTTTCTTT. The encoded protein is CASTGSGSNTEAFF. The chain joins TRBV5-1 to TRBJ1-1, with D hard to call. The CDR3 length is 14 residues. Germline V gene lookup returns CDR1 SGHRS and CDR2 YFSETQ. V was pared by 6 bases and J by 1 base, with 13 bases between.